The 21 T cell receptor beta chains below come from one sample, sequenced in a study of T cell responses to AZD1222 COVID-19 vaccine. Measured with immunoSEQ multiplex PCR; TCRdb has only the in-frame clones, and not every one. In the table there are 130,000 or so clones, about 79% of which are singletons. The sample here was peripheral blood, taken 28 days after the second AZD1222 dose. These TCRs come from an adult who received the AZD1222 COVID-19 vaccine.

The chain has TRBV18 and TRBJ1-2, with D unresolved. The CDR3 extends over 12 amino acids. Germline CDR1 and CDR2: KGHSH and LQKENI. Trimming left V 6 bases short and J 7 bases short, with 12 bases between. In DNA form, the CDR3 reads TGTGCCAGCTCTACCCCCGTGGGTGGCTACACCTTC. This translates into CASSTPVGGYTF.

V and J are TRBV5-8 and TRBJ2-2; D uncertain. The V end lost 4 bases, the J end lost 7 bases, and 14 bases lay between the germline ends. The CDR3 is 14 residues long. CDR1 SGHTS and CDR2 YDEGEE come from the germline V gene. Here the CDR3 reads CASSQKRYDGELFF. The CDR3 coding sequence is TGTGCCAGCAGCCAAAAGAGATACGACGGGGAGCTGTTTTTT.

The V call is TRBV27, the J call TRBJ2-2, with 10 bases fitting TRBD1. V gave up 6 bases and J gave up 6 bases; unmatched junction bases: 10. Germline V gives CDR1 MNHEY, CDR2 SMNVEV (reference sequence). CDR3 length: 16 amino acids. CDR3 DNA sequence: TGTGCCAGCAGCTCGACCGGGACAGGGGCTGCCGGGGAGCTGTTTTTT. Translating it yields CASSSTGTGAAGELFF.

The chain's CDR3 is CSEGYEAFF. CDR3 bases: TGCAGTGAGGGGTATGAAGCTTTCTTT. This chain joins TRBV20-1 and TRBJ1-1; maybe TRBD1 (5 bases). V was cut by 7 bases and J by 7 bases, with 7 bases left in between. CDR3 length: 9 residues. Germline V lookup: CDR1 DFQATT, CDR2 SNEGSKA (reference sequence).

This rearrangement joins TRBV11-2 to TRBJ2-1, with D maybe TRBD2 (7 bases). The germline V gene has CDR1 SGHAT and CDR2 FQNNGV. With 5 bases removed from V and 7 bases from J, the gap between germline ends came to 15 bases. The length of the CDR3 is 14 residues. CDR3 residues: CASSEGGAWNEQFF. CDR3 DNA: TGTGCCAGCAGCGAAGGGGGGGCTTGGAATGAGCAGTTCTTC.

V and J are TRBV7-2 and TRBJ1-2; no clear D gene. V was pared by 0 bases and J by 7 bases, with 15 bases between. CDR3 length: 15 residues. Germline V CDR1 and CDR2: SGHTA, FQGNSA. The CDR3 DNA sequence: TGTGCCAGCAGCTTAGCTATTCGGGCCGCGGGTGGCTACACCTTC. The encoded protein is CASSLAIRAAGGYTF.

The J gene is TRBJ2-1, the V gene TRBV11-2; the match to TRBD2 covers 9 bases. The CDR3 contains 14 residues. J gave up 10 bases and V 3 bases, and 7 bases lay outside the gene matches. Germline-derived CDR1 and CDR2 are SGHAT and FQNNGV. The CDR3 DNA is TGTGCCAGCAGCTTTAGCGGGGGCCCCAGAGAGCAGTTCTTC. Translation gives CASSFSGGPREQFF.

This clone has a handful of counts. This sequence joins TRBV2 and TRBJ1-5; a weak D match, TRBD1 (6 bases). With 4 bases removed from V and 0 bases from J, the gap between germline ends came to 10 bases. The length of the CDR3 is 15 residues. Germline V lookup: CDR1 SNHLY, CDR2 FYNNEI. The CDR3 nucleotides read TGTGCCAGCAGTGTTGAGGGGGATAGCAATCAGCCCCAGCATTTT. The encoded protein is CASSVEGDSNQPQHF.

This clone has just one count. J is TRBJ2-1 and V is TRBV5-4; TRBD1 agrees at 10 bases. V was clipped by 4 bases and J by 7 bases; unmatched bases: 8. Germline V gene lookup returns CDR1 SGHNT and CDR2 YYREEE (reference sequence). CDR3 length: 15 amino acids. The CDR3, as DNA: TGTGCCAGCAGCCGCGGGACAGGGGATCGGAATGAGCAGTTCTTC. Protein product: CASSRGTGDRNEQFF.

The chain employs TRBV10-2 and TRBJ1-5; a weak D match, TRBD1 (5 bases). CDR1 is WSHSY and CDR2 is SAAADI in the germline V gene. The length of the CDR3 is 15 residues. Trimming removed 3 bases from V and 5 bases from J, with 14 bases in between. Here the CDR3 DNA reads TGCGCCAGCAGTGATGGCAGGGAGGGGTATCAGCCCCAGCATTTT. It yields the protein CASSDGREGYQPQHF.

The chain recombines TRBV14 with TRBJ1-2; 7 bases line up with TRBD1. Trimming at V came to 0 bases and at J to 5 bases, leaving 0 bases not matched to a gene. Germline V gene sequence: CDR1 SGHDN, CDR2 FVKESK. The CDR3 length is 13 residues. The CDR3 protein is CASSQDRGYGYTF. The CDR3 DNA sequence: TGTGCCAGCAGCCAAGACAGGGGGTATGGCTACACCTTC.

The CDR3 protein is CASSTANTGELFF. The DNA of the CDR3 is TGTGCCAGTAGTACAGCGAACACCGGGGAGCTGTTTTTT. This chain joins TRBV19 and TRBJ2-2; D uncertain. Germline V gene sequence: CDR1 LNHDA, CDR2 SQIVND (reference sequence). The V gene lost 4 bases and the J gene lost 0 bases, with 3 bases spanning the gap. This CDR3 is 13 amino acids long.

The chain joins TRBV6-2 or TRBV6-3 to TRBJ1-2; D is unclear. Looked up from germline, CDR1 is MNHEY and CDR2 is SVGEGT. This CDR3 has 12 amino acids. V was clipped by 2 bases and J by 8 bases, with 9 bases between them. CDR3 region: CASSYGSPGYTF. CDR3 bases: TGTGCCAGCAGTTACGGGAGTCCGGGCTACACCTTC.

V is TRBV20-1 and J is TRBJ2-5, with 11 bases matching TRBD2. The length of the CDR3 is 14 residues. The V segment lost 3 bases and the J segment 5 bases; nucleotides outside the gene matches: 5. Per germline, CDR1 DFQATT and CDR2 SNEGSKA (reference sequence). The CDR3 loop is CSASSGGANETQYF. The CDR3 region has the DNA TGCAGTGCTAGTAGCGGGGGGGCGAATGAGACCCAGTACTTC.

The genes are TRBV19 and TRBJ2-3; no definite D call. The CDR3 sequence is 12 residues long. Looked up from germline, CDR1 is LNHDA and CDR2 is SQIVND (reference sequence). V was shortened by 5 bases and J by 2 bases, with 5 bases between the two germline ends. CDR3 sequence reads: CASSPYTDTQYF. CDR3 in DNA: TGTGCCAGTAGTCCGTACACAGATACGCAGTATTTT.

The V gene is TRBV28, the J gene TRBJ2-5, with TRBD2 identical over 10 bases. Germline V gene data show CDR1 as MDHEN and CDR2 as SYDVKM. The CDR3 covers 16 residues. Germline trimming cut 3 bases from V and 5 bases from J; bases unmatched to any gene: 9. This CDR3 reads CASSFGLAGEMETQYF. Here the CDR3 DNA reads TGTGCCAGCAGTTTTGGGCTAGCGGGGGAGATGGAGACCCAGTACTTC. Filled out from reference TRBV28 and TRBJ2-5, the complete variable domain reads DVKVTQSSRYLVKRTGEKVFLECVQDMDHENMFWYRQDPGLGLRLIYFSYDVKMKEKGDIPEGYSVSREKKERFSLILESASTNQTSMYLCASSFGLAGEMETQYFGPGTRLLVL.

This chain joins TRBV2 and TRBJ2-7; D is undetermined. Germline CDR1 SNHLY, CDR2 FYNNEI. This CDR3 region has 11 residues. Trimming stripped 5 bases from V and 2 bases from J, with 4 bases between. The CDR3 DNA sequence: TGTGCCAGCAGTACCCCCTACGAGCAGTACTTC. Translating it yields CASSTPYEQYF.

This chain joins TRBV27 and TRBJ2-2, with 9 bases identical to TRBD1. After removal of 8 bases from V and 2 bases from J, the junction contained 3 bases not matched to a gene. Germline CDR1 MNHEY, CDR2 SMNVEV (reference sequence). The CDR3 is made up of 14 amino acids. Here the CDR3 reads CASRDRANTGELFF. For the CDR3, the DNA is TGTGCCAGCCGGGACAGGGCTAACACCGGGGAGCTGTTTTTT.

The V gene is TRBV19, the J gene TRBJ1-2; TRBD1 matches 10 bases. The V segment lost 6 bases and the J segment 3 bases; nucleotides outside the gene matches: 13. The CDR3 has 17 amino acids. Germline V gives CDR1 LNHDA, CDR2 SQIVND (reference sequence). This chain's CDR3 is CASRILLDRGRDYGYTF. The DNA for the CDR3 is TGTGCCAGTAGAATACTCCTAGACAGGGGGCGCGACTATGGCTACACCTTC.

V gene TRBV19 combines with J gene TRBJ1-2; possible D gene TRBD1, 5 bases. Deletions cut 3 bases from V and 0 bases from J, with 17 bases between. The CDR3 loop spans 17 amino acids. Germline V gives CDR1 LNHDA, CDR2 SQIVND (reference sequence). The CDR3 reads CASSMGRTGLANYGYTF. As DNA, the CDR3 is TGTGCCAGTAGTATGGGACGAACGGGTTTAGCTAACTATGGCTACACCTTC.

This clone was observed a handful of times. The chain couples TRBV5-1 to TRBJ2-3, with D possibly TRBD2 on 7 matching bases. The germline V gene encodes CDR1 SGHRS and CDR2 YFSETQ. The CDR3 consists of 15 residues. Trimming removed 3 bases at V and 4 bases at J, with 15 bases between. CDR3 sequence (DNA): TGCGCCAGCAGCTCCCTCGGGGGGCGCGCAGATACGCAGTATTTT. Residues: CASSSLGGRADTQYF.